The entry that follows covers one T cell receptor (beta chain) sequence. It has no known antigen specificity. Per-base qualities were not stored, and no clone one base away is much larger. For sequencing of the TCRbeta CDR3 region, genomic DNA was extracted from the sorted cells. The immunoSEQ Assay was used to sequence the TCRbeta CDR3 regions. TCRdb took this table from immuneACCESS and kept in-frame rearrangements with V and J called. Such tables lack part of the clones; where checked against another copy, unresolved V genes explain under half of the gap, and the rest is unexplained. This sample lists about 69,000 clones; roughly 87% were detected once. The ten biggest clones cover less than 3.5% of the sample. The record originates from a study of OX40 agonist ivuxolimab in advanced cancers. For the wider study: The costimulatory receptor OX40 (CD134) was targeted by ivuxolimab, a fully human IgG2 agonistic monoclonal antibody. In the dose-escalation cohort, approximately 82% of patients were male, and the mean age was around 60 years, with a range of about 20 to 90. The paper describes the monotherapy dose-escalation part (N of about 55 patients) of the phase I trial of ivuxolimab. Partial responses were achieved by three dose-escalation patients, of whom one had hepatocellular carcinoma and two had cutaneous melanoma. Among the roughly 50 dose-escalation patients, about 20 had hepatocellular carcinoma, roughly 15 melanoma, 9 renal cell carcinoma and 9 head and neck cancer. Intravenous ivuxolimab was administered to patients every 2 weeks at six dose levels: 0.01, 0.1, 0.3, 1.5, 3 and 10 mg/kg. Prior anti-PD-1, anti-PD-L1 or anti-CTLA-4 therapy was permitted, and roughly two fifths of dose-escalation patients had received checkpoint inhibitors. Peripheral TCRbeta sequencing was intended to test whether TCR sequence diversity was altered and clonal T-cell expansion was caused by ivuxolimab.

The germline V gene supplies CDR1 SGHAT and CDR2 FQNNGV. Trimming takes 3 bases from V and 4 bases from J, and the germline ends sit 15 bases apart. From cysteine to phenylalanine, the CDR3 is 15 amino acids long. Only the CDR3 DNA is retained, 45 bases long and in frame from the first base. Patients with a history of autoimmune disease or receiving systemic immunosuppression were excluded from the trial. Peripheral blood for TCR sequencing was drawn from every dose cohort at baseline, at cycle 4 day 1 and at cycle 7 day 1. The samples were taken from a phase I, first-in-human, multicenter, open-label dose-escalation trial of ivuxolimab. The trial enrolled adults with locally advanced or metastatic head and neck squamous cell, hepatocellular, melanoma or renal cell carcinoma. Before TCR sequencing, CD4+ T cells and CD8+ T cells from peripheral blood were sorted into separate populations. Results the study describes overall, beyond this receptor: Clonal expansion of both CD4+ and CD8+ blood T cells was observed from baseline to week 6 at doses 0.1 to 3.0 mg/kg. Which antigens the clonally expanded peripheral T cells were specific for was not determined. After ivuxolimab, more expanded clones were found on average in CD8+ T cells than in CD4+ T cells. Low levels of normalized T-cell clonal expansion were also shown by some nonresponding patients. In the 0.1-3.0 mg/kg groups, partial responders had among the lowest normalized peripheral clonal expansion, particularly in CD8+ T cells.

The chain links TRBV11-2 with TRBJ2-5, and the D gene may be TRBD1, 5 bases matching. Specimen: CD4+ or CD8+ T cells sorted from blood, collected in a trial of the OX40 agonist ivuxolimab. The clonotype originates from an adult with an advanced solid tumor such as melanoma, head and neck, liver or kidney cancer. DNA sequence: TGTGCCAGCAGCTTGGGCCAGGGCGCGGCAGAGACCCAGTACTTC. Protein translation: CASSLGQGAAETQYF.